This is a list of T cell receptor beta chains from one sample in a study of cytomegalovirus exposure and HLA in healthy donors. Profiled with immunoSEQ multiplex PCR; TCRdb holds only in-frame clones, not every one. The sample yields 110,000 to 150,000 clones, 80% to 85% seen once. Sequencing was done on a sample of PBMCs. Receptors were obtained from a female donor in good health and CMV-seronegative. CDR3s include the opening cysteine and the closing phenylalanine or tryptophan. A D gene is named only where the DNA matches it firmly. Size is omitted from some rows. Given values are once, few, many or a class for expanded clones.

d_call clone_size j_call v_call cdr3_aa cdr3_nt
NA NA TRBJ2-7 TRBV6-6 CASSPGVRSIYEQYF TGTGCCAGCAGCCCGGGTGTACGGAGTATTTACGAGCAGTACTTC
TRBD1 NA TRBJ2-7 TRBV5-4 CASSFRGQGHHEQYF TGTGCCAGCAGCTTTCGCGGACAGGGTCACCACGAGCAGTACTTC
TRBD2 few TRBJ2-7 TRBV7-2 CASSSLDGRAGEQYF TGTGCCAGCAGCTCCTTGGACGGGAGGGCGGGAGAGCAGTACTTC
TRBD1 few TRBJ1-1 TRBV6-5 CASSPRTGMNTEAFF TGTGCCAGCAGTCCCCGGACAGGGATGAACACTGAAGCTTTCTTT
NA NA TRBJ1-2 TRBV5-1 CASSTVQGAHGYTF TGCGCCAGCAGCACGGTACAGGGCGCACATGGCTACACCTTC
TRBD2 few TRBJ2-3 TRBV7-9 CASTPGGRTDTQYF TGTGCCAGCACCCCGGGGGGGCGGACAGATACGCAGTATTTT
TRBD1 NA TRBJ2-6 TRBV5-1 CASSEGQETGANVLTF TGCGCCAGCAGCGAGGGACAGGAGACTGGGGCCAACGTCCTGACTTTC
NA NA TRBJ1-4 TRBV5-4 CASSLPARAGDAEKLFF TGTGCCAGCAGCTTACCCGCTAGGGCAGGGGACGCTGAAAAACTGTTTTTT
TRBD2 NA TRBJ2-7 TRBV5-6 CASSVLAGEAYEQYF TGTGCCAGCAGCGTATTAGCGGGGGAAGCCTACGAGCAGTACTTC
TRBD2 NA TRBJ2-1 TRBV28 CASSLLTSGTDNEQFF TGTGCCAGCAGTCTCCTGACTAGCGGGACTGACAATGAGCAGTTCTTC